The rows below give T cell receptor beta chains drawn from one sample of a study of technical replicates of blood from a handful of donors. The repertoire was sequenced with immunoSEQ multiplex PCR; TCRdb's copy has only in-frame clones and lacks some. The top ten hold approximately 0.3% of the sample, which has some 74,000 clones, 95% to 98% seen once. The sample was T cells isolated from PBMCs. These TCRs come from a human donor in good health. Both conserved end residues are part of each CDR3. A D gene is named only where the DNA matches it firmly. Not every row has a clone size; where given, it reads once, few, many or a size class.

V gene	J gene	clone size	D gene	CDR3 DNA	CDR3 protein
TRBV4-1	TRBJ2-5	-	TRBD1	TGCGCCAGCAGCCAAGGAGACAGGGTGGGACAAGAGACCCAGTACTTC	CASSQGDRVGQETQYF
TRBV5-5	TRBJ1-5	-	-	TGTGCCAGCGCGGCACCTAATCAGCCCCAGCATTTT	CASAAPNQPQHF
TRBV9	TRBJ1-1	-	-	TGTGCCAGCAGCCCGACTTCAGGGTATGGGACTGAAGCTTTCTTT	CASSPTSGYGTEAFF
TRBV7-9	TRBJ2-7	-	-	TGTGCCAGCAGGCTTCTGGCAGGGGACCACGAGCAGTACTTC	CASRLLAGDHEQYF
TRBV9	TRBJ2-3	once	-	TGTGCCAGCCAGGGGGGTAGCACAGATACGCAGTATTTT	CASQGGSTDTQYF
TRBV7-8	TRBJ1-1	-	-	TGTGCCAGCAGCATGACAGGGAACACTGAAGCTTTCTTT	CASSMTGNTEAFF
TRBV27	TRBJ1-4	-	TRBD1	TGTGCCAGCAGTTTATACAGGGGCAATGAAAAACTGTTTTTT	CASSLYRGNEKLFF
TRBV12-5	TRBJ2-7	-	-	TGTGCTAGTGGTCTCCAGACGGGAGAGCAGTACTTC	CASGLQTGEQYF
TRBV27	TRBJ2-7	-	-	TGTGCCAGCAGTTTATCGGCCTCCTACGAGCAGTACTTC	CASSLSASYEQYF
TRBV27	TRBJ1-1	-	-	TGTGCCAGCAGTTTTTTTCAGGGAGGCTCTGAAGCTTTCTTT	CASSFFQGGSEAFF
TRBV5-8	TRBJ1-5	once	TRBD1	TGTGCCAGCAGTCCGGGACAGCTATCTTGGGGGCCCCAGCATTTT	CASSPGQLSWGPQHF
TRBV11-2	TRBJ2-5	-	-	TGTGCCAGCAGTATTCAGAACCGGGAACAAGAGACCCAGTACTTC	CASSIQNREQETQYF
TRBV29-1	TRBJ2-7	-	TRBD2	TGCAGCGTTGAAGTTAACCCGGGACTAGCGGGCTACGAGCAGTACTTC	CSVEVNPGLAGYEQYF
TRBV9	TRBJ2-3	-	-	TGTGCCAGCAGCGAGGGGTCTGGGGAGGTCTCAGATACGCAGTATTTT	CASSEGSGEVSDTQYF
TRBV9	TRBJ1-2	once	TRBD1	TGTGCCAGCAGCGTAGCCCTCGACAGGGCCGGCTATGGCTACACCTTC	CASSVALDRAGYGYTF
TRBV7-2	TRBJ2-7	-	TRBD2	TGTGCCAGCAGCTTAAGGTCTCTTGCGGGAGGGCCCCAATACGAGCAGTACTTC	CASSLRSLAGGPQYEQYF
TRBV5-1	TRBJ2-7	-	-	TGCGCCAGCAGCCCCTGGGGGGAGTCCTACGAGCAGTACTTC	CASSPWGESYEQYF
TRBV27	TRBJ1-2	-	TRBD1	TGTGCCAGCAGTTTATGGACAGGGGAGGGGTACTATGGCTACACCTTC	CASSLWTGEGYYGYTF
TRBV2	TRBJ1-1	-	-	TGTGCCAGTCTCCGGGGGTATTACAACACTGAAGCTTTCTTT	CASLRGYYNTEAFF
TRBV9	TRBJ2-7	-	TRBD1	TGTGCCAGCAGCGTTCAGGGGGCGTTAAGGGACGAGCAGTACTTC	CASSVQGALRDEQYF
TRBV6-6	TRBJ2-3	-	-	TGTGCCAGTGTAGCGTCAGAGGGAGATACGCAGTATTTT	CASVASEGDTQYF
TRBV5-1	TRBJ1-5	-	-	TGCGCCAGCAGCTTGGGACAGAATCAGCCCCAGCATTTT	CASSLGQNQPQHF
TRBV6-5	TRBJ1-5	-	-	TGTGCCAGCAGAACGACAGGTTATAGCAATCAGCCCCAGCATTTT	CASRTTGYSNQPQHF
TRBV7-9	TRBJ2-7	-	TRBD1	TGTGCCAGCAGCTGGCCGGGACAGGGATTAGACGAGCAGTACTTC	CASSWPGQGLDEQYF
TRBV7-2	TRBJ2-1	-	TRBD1	TGTGCCAGCAGCTTCCCAGGGTGGGACAGGGGTCTCAATGAGCAGTTCTTC	CASSFPGWDRGLNEQFF
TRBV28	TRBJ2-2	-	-	TGTGCCAGCACTCTATCAGGGTCCGGGGAGCTGTTTTTT	CASTLSGSGELFF
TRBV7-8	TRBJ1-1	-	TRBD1	TGTGCCAGCATCCTTTTGACAGGGCCAATGAACACTGAAGCTTTCTTT	CASILLTGPMNTEAFF
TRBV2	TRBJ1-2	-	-	TGTGCCAGCAGTGCCCACCCGCGGGGTAACTATGGCTACACCTTC	CASSAHPRGNYGYTF